This T cell receptor beta chain was recorded in a study of blood T cell repertoires in COVID-19. Either two negative PCRs, clearance, or symptom resolution qualified Cohort 3 donors as recovered. Germline V gives CDR1 LNHDA, CDR2 SQIVND (reference sequence). CDR3 length equals 13 residues. The V gene lost 4 bases and the J gene lost 6 bases, with 12 bases spanning the gap. In the source study's methods: Amplification of reference gene primers provided the estimated nucleated cell counts. Using immunoSEQ multiplex PCR, the repertoire was profiled, and TCRdb retains in-frame clones only, with some absent. V and J calls and clone size come straight from that table; D and trimming were deduced from the DNA. Here the sample spans 320,000 or so clones, approximately 89% being singletons.

The TCR sequence derives from a man aged 25 to 45 who had recovered from COVID-19. The V call is TRBV19, the J call TRBJ1-2; D remains unclear. Sequences were obtained from PBMCs or T cells enriched from blood (not recorded which). Here the CDR3 DNA reads TGTGCCAGTAGTACAGGCAGCCGTGATGGCTACACCTTC. This sequence encodes CASSTGSRDGYTF. The variable domain in full, with the rest retrieved from reference TRBV19 and TRBJ1-2, is DGGITQSPKYLFRKEGQNVTLSCEQNLNHDAMYWYRQDPGQGLRLIYYSQIVNDFQKGDIAEGYSVSREKKESFPLTVTSAQKNPTAFYLCASSTGSRDGYTFGSGTRLTVV.